The subject of this entry is one T cell receptor beta chain. These data belong to a study of blood T cell repertoires in COVID-19. Turning to the study itself: Sources were T cells, B-cell-depleted T cells, or PBMCs; the material itself was cDNA or gDNA.

The germline V gene has CDR1 ENHRY and CDR2 SYGVKD. The CDR3 spans 14 residues. J lost 3 bases, V lost 6 bases, and 6 bases had no gene match. In the source study's methods: Amplification of reference gene primers provided the estimated nucleated cell counts. Clones were sequenced by immunoSEQ multiplex PCR, and TCRdb holds only the in-frame ones, with some missing. That table is the source of V, J and clone size, and D and trimming were worked out from the DNA. The table shows 3,400 or so clones, with around 80% occurring only once. J is TRBJ2-7 and V is TRBV10-3; 9 nucleotides line up with TRBD1. Sample: peripheral blood. The TCR sequence derives from a human donor in a cohort sampled during active COVID-19. CDR3 residues: CAIRPRDRVYEQYF. Written as DNA, the CDR3 is TGTGCCATCAGACCTCGGGACAGGGTCTACGAGCAGTACTTC.